These 18 T cell receptor beta chains originate from one sample sequenced in a study of cytomegalovirus exposure and HLA in healthy donors. Data came from immunoSEQ multiplex PCR; TCRdb stores just in-frame clones and leaves some out. Here the sample spans around 240,000 clones, almost 90% being singletons. Specimen: PBMCs. Receptors were obtained from a young woman in good health and CMV-seronegative.

V usage is TRBV7-2 and J usage is TRBJ1-1; TRBD1 agrees at 8 bases. The V segment lost 2 bases and the J segment 9 bases; nucleotides outside the gene matches: 5. Germline CDR1 reads SGHTA; CDR2 reads FQGNSA. The CDR3 runs to 13 residues. The CDR3 region is CASSLTGQAQAFF. The DNA for the CDR3 is TGTGCCAGCAGCTTAACGGGACAGGCACAAGCTTTCTTT.

Here the CDR3 DNA reads TGCGCCAGCAGCTCCCGGGACAGGGGCCTTGGCGAGCAGTACTTC. Amino acids: CASSSRDRGLGEQYF. This chain links TRBV5-1 with TRBJ2-5, with TRBD1 matching over 10 bases. The J call may be in error: the DNA end matches TRBJ2-7 better. Germline V gene data show CDR1 as SGHRS and CDR2 as YFSETQ. There are 15 residues in the CDR3.

The J gene is TRBJ2-7, the V gene TRBV5-6, with 8 positions matching TRBD1. The CDR3 totals 16 residues. The germline gives CDR1 SGHDT, CDR2 YYEEEE. The ends lost 3 bases at V and 0 bases at J; junction bases unmatched: 8. CDR3 loop: CASSSEGQAISYEQYV. The CDR3 nucleotides read TGTGCCAGCAGCTCGGAGGGACAGGCAATCTCCTACGAGCAGTACGTC.

The CDR3 nucleotides read TGTGCCAGTACCCCAAACAGGGATCAGCCCCAGCATTTT. As protein: CASTPNRDQPQHF. The gene calls are TRBV19 and TRBJ1-5; D perhaps matches TRBD1 (6 bases). CDR3 size: 13 residues. The V end was cut by 7 bases, the J end by 5 bases, with 12 bases between. The V gene's germline CDR1 is LNHDA and CDR2 SQIVND (reference sequence).

The rearrangement links TRBV7-2 to TRBJ1-1; possible D gene TRBD1, 6 bases. The CDR3 is 15 residues long. Germline values: CDR1 SGHTA, CDR2 FQGNSA. V lost 1 base and J 1 base, leaving 10 bases between the germline ends. The CDR3 sequence: CASSLVLGQNTEAFF. In nucleotides, the CDR3 is TGTGCCAGCAGCTTAGTCCTGGGACAGAACACTGAAGCTTTCTTT.

The chain employs TRBV2 and TRBJ1-6; 7 bases map to TRBD1. The germline CDR1 and CDR2 sequences are SNHLY and FYNNEI. The CDR3 extends over 15 amino acids. The ends lost 7 bases at V and 6 bases at J; junction bases unmatched: 9. DNA of the CDR3: TGTGCCAGCATGGACGGGGACAGCCTTAATTCACCCCTCCACTTT. This encodes CASMDGDSLNSPLHF. Full variable domain (rest looked up from reference TRBV2 and TRBJ1-6): EPEVTQTPSHQVTQMGQEVILRCVPISNHLYFYWYRQILGQKVEFLVSFYNNEISEKSEIFDDQFSVERPDGSNFTLKIRSTKLEDSAMYFCASMDGDSLNSPLHFGNGTRLTVT.

The chain couples TRBV9 to TRBJ1-2; 7 bases align to TRBD1. The CDR3 has 13 residues. J lost 4 bases, V lost 2 bases, and 2 bases had no gene match. Germline CDR1 reads SGDLS; CDR2 reads YYNGEE. The chain's CDR3 is CASSVDRAYGYTF. The CDR3 DNA reads as TGTGCCAGCAGCGTCGACAGGGCCTATGGCTACACCTTC.

J is TRBJ2-5 and V is TRBV18; 9 bases are a match to TRBD2. The CDR3 has 16 amino acids. V shed 3 bases and J 5 bases; nucleotides not matched to a gene: 10. CDR1 is KGHSH, CDR2 LQKENI, per germline. The CDR3 DNA sequence: TGTGCCAGCTCACCTGAATCGCGGGGGGGTTCGGAGACCCAGTACTTC. It yields the protein CASSPESRGGSETQYF.

CDR3 region: CSAHSGQRETQYF. CDR3 DNA: TGCAGCGCACACTCGGGACAGAGGGAGACCCAGTACTTC. V and J are TRBV29-1 and TRBJ2-5; 7 nucleotides align to TRBD1. Germline-derived CDR1 and CDR2 are SQVTM and ANQGSEA. CDR3 length: 13 residues. J was trimmed by 5 bases and V by 7 bases; bases with no gene match: 10.

The rearrangement uses TRBV28 and TRBJ2-5; D unclear. The CDR3 extends over 11 amino acids. CDR1 is MDHEN and CDR2 is SYDVKM in the germline V gene. V lost 6 bases and J lost 2, with 4 bases in between. The DNA for the CDR3 is TGTGCCAGCAGACTACAAGAGACCCAGTACTTC. Translating gives CASRLQETQYF.

The chain employs TRBV19 and TRBJ1-1; maybe TRBD1 (6 bases). V lost 5 bases and J 0 bases, leaving 10 bases between the germline ends. CDR1 and CDR2 from the germline V gene are LNHDA and SQIVND (reference sequence). The CDR3 is 14 amino acids. This CDR3 is CASSWDTLNTEAFF. CDR3 sequence (DNA): TGTGCCAGTAGTTGGGACACCTTGAACACTGAAGCTTTCTTT. Combining the CDR3 with reference TRBV19 and TRBJ1-1 gives the whole variable domain DGGITQSPKYLFRKEGQNVTLSCEQNLNHDAMYWYRQDPGQGLRLIYYSQIVNDFQKGDIAEGYSVSREKKESFPLTVTSAQKNPTAFYLCASSWDTLNTEAFFGQGTRLTVV.

The V call is TRBV19, the J call TRBJ2-7, with TRBD2 matching over 7 bases. V lost 3 bases, J lost 7 bases, and 12 bases stayed unmatched. The germline V gene has CDR1 LNHDA and CDR2 SQIVND (reference sequence). CDR3 length equals 15 residues. The CDR3 sequence: CASSIGRTPGGEQYF. The CDR3 DNA is TGTGCCAGTAGTATTGGGAGGACTCCCGGGGGGGAGCAGTACTTC.

J is TRBJ2-1 and V is TRBV5-1, with D possibly being TRBD1 (6 bases). Germline V lookup: CDR1 SGHRS, CDR2 YFSETQ. The V end was cut by 1 base, the J end by 9 bases, with 11 bases between. The CDR3 contains 13 residues. The CDR3: CASSLTGFTEQFF. The CDR3 region has the DNA TGCGCCAGCAGCTTGACAGGGTTCACTGAGCAGTTCTTC.

The V gene is TRBV4-1, the J gene TRBJ2-7; D perhaps matches TRBD1 (6 bases). This CDR3 has 15 residues. V was trimmed by 4 bases and J by 2 bases, leaving 15 bases between them. CDR1 is MGHRA, CDR2 YSYEKL, per germline. DNA of the CDR3: TGCGCCAGCAGCCCACAAGCAGGGGCTACCTACGAGCAGTACGTC. Its protein product is CASSPQAGATYEQYV.

V usage is TRBV6-1 and J usage is TRBJ1-1; D perhaps matches TRBD1 (6 bases). V lost 7 bases and J 1 base, leaving 13 bases between the germline ends. The germline CDR1 and CDR2 sequences are MNHNS and SASEGT. This CDR3 is built from 14 residues. The DNA for the CDR3 is TGTGCCAGCATAGAACGGGGGGCGAACACTGAAGCTTTCTTT. Its protein is CASIERGANTEAFF.

The gene calls are TRBV28 and TRBJ1-1; TRBD1 matches at 10 bases. This CDR3 contains 13 residues. The germline V gene has CDR1 MDHEN and CDR2 SYDVKM. The V gene end was trimmed by 4 bases and the J gene end by 5 bases; junction bases not matched to a gene: 1. CDR3 protein: CASSSGQGTEAFF. CDR3 coding DNA: TGTGCCAGCAGTTCGGGACAGGGGACTGAAGCTTTCTTT.

The V gene is TRBV28, the J gene TRBJ1-2, with D possibly matching TRBD1 (5 bases). The germline gives CDR1 MDHEN, CDR2 SYDVKM. V was cut by 5 bases and J by 2 bases, with 12 bases left in between. The CDR3 is 14 amino acids. The CDR3 DNA reads as TGTGCCAGCAGTCCGACAGTGCCAAACTATGGCTACACCTTC. This translates into CASSPTVPNYGYTF.

To note about this clone: Other nucleotide sequences in the sample specify the same CDR3. The V call is TRBV11-2, the J call TRBJ2-7, with a possible D match to TRBD2 (5 bases). Germline values: CDR1 SGHAT, CDR2 FQNNGV. Trimming stripped 1 base from V and 1 base from J, with 8 bases between. This CDR3 region has 14 residues. The CDR3 DNA reads as TGTGCCAGCAGCTTAGGGACGGGGTCCTACGAGCAGTACGTC. This sequence encodes CASSLGTGSYEQYV.